This T cell receptor beta chain was recorded in a study of identical twins. TCRdb reprocessed the 5' RACE reads via MiXCR and lists one record per CDR3 protein. The sample has hundreds of thousands of distinct CDR3 sequences; around an eighth are singletons. This clonotype was observed a few times. V lost 6 bases to trimming and J lost 6 bases; unmatched junction nucleotides: 13. CDR3 length: 16 residues. The V gene's germline CDR1 is MNHNS and CDR2 SASEGT. The same data also went into a second study, on yellow fever vaccine responses in identical twins.

The chain couples TRBV6-1 to TRBJ2-3; TRBD2 matches 9 bases. Sample: PBMCs. The clonotype comes from a woman aged 18-30 years in good health. CDR3 residues: CASRPEASGARDTQYF. CDR3 nucleotide sequence: TGTGCCAGCAGACCCGAGGCTAGCGGGGCCAGGGATACGCAGTATTTT.